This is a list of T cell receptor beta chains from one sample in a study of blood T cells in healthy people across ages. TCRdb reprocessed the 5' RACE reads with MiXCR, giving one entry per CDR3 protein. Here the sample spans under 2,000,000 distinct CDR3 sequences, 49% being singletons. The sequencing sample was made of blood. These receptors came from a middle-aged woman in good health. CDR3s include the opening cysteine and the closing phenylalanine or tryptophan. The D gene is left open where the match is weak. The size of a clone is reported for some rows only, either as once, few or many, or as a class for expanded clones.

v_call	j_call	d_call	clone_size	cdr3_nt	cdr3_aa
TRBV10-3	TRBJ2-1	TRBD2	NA	TGTGCCATCAGTGTCTCTCAACTAGCGGGGTCCCCAGAGCAGTTCTTC	CAISVSQLAGSPEQFF
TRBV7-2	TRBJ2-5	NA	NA	TGTGCCAGCAGCTTAATGTCGGGGCCAGAGACCCAGTACTTC	CASSLMSGPETQYF
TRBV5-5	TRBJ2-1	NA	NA	TGTGCCAGCAGTACTCAACCCGGCCCCGAGCAGTTCTTC	CASSTQPGPEQFF
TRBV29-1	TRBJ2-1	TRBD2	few	TGCAGCGATGGACTAGCGGGGGGCCTTATCCCTGACGAGCAGTTCTTC	CSDGLAGGLIPDEQFF
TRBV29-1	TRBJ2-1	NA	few	TGCAGCGTGTCAACCGGGACGCTCTACAATGAGCAGTTCTTC	CSVSTGTLYNEQFF
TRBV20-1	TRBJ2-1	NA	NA	TGCAGTGCCCCGGACGGATACCCCCACAATGAGCAGTTCTTC	CSAPDGYPHNEQFF
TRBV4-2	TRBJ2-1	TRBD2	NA	TGTGCCAGCAGCCAAGATCCGGAAACTAGCGGGGGGGGAGGCAATGAGCAGTTCTTC	CASSQDPETSGGGGNEQFF
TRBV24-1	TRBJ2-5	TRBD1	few	TGTGCCACCGCACGACCTGGACAGGGACAAGAGACCCAGTACTTC	CATARPGQGQETQYF
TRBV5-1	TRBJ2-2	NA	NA	TGCGCCAGCAGAGGGACACTGAACACCGGGGAGCTGTTTTTT	CASRGTLNTGELFF
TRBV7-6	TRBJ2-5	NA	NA	TGTGCCAGCAGCTTAGTGGGGGGCCCCCCGCGAGAGACCCAGTACTTC	CASSLVGGPPRETQYF
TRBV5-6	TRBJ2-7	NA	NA	TGTGCCAGCAGCTTGGGTCAGGATCTGTCTTTCGAGCAGTACTTC	CASSLGQDLSFEQYF
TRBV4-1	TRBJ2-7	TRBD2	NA	TGCGCCAGCGTCCAACTAGCGAGCTCCTACAATGAGCAGTACTTC	CASVQLASSYNEQYF
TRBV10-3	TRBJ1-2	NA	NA	TGTGCCATCAGTGCGGTTACTAACTATGGCTACACCTTC	CAISAVTNYGYTF
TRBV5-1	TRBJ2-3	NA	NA	TGCGCCAGCAGCTACCGGGACAAAACAGATATGCAGTATTTT	CASSYRDKTDMQYF
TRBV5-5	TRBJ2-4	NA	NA	TGTACCAGCAGCCCGGACGGTGCAGCCAAAAACATTCAGTACTTC	CTSSPDGAAKNIQYF
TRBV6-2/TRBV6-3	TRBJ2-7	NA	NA	TGTGCCAGCAGTCGCTTAGGACCCGAAGGCACCTACGAGCAGTACTTC	CASSRLGPEGTYEQYF